This TCR beta chain appears in the sequencing data of a study of blood T cell repertoires in COVID-19. Germline-derived CDR1 and CDR2 are WNHNN and SYGVQD (reference sequence). The CDR3 consists of 15 residues. Trimming cost V 9 bases and J 1 base; bases outside gene matches: 8. Original data processing: Reference gene primer amplification gave estimated nucleated cell counts. Produced via immunoSEQ multiplex PCR; TCRdb's table is partial and in-frame only. The DNA gave D and trimming, while V, J and clone size come from that table. In the table there are around 60,000 clones, roughly nine tenths of which are singletons.

The chain employs TRBV10-1 and TRBJ2-3, with 9 bases lining up with TRBD1. The material sequenced was peripheral blood. This TCR was recovered from a man aged 55-75 years with acute or convalescent COVID-19. The CDR3 protein is CARNRGQGGTDTQYF. Here the CDR3 DNA reads TGCGCCAGAAACCGGGGACAGGGAGGCACAGATACGCAGTATTTT.